This TCR beta chain was sequenced for a study of cytomegalovirus exposure and HLA in healthy donors. From germline, CDR1 is GTSNPN and CDR2 SVGIG (reference sequence). This CDR3 is built from 14 residues. J was trimmed by 5 bases and V by 3 bases; bases with no gene match: 7. Study-level results: Most TCR beta V segments were productive about 87% or about 30% of the time in an earlier analysis.

Vbeta (60) and Jbeta (13) primers were used in the PCR. Produced via immunoSEQ multiplex PCR; TCRdb's table is partial and in-frame only. This sample has approximately 190,000 clones, with about 81% found just once. Worth noting for this clone: Its specificity is unknown.

Sequencing used PBMCs. This TCR was sampled from a woman aged 18-29 years in good health and CMV-seronegative. The chain carries TRBV30 and TRBJ2-5; 9 positions agree with TRBD1. Written as DNA, the CDR3 is TGTGCCTGGAGCCCCGGGACAGGGCAGGAGACCCAGTACTTC. This encodes CAWSPGTGQETQYF.